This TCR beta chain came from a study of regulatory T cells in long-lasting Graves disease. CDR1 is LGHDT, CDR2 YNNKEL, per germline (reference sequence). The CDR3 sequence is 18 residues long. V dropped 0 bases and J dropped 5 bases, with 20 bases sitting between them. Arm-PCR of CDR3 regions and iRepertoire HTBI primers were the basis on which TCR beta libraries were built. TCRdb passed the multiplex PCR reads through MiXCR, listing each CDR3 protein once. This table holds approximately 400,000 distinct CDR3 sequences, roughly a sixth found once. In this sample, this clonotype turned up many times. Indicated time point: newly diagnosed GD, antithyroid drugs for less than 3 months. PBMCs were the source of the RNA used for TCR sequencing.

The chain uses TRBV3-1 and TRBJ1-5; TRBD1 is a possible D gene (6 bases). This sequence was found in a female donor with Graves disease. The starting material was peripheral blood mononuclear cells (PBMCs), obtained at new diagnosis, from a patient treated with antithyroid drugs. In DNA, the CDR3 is TGTGCCAGCAGCCAAGAAAAGAATGATAGGACAGCCGATCAGCCCCAGCATTTT. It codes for CASSQEKNDRTADQPQHF.